This is a list of T cell receptor beta chains from one sample in a study of regulatory T cells in long-lasting Graves disease. TCRdb redid the calling of the multiplex PCR reads with MiXCR, one entry per CDR3 protein. The repertoire holds 350,000 to 450,000 distinct CDR3 sequences, with over 9.5% as singletons. These data are also associated with another study on T cells in Graves' hyperthyroidism and ophthalmopathy.

The sequenced sample was peripheral blood mononuclear cells (PBMCs), obtained at new diagnosis, from a patient treated with antithyroid drugs. The receptor set was obtained from a young woman with Graves disease. The CDR3 runs from the conserved cysteine through the conserved F or W. A D gene is named only where the DNA matches it firmly. Expanded clones get a size class; other rows say once, few or many, or leave the size out.

v_call	j_call	d_call	clone_size	cdr3_nt	cdr3_aa
TRBV29-1	TRBJ1-2	.	many	TGCAGCGTTTTAGGGTTCCGGGGAGGCTATGGCTACACCTTC	CSVLGFRGGYGYTF
TRBV7-2	TRBJ2-2	TRBD2	few	TGTGCCAGCAGCTTAGCGGGAGGGCCTGTGTCCGGGGAGCTGTTTTTT	CASSLAGGPVSGELFF
TRBV12-3/TRBV12-4	TRBJ1-1	.	many	TGTGCCAGCAAGTTCCTGGGAAGGCAACAAGCTTTCTTT	CASKFLGRQQAFF
TRBV6-1	TRBJ1-1	.	.	TGTGCCAGCACCATTCACGATTCCGGGGGGGGAACTGAAGCTTTCTTT	CASTIHDSGGGTEAFF
TRBV10-3	TRBJ2-1	TRBD1	many	TGTGCCATCAGTGAGTCGCCCAGGACAGGGGCGTTCTTC	CAISESPRTGAFF
TRBV28	TRBJ1-2	TRBD1	many	TGTGCCAGCAGTTTTCATCAGGGGGGCTATGGCTACACCTTC	CASSFHQGGYGYTF
TRBV7-9	TRBJ2-7	TRBD2	few	TGTGCCAGCAGCTCCCCCGGGGCTAGCGGTACTCGACTTCACGAGCAGTACTTC	CASSSPGASGTRLHEQYF
TRBV29-1	TRBJ2-1	TRBD2	many	TGCAGCGTTGACCAAACTAGCGCCTACAATGAGCAGTTCTTC	CSVDQTSAYNEQFF
TRBV19	TRBJ2-3	TRBD1	few	TGTGCCAGTACCTGGACAGGGAGCACAGATACGCAGTATTTT	CASTWTGSTDTQYF
TRBV7-9	TRBJ2-5	TRBD1	.	TGTGCCAGCAGCTTATGGGACAGGGGGGGGACCCAGTACTTC	CASSLWDRGGTQYF
TRBV7-8	TRBJ1-4	.	.	TGTGCCAGCAGCTTACACCACAAAGTAGTTGGTGAAAAACTGTTTTTT	CASSLHHKVVGEKLFF
TRBV7-9	TRBJ2-3	.	many	TGTGCCAGCAGCTTCTACTACAGGGTGGGCACAGATACGCAGTATTTT	CASSFYYRVGTDTQYF
TRBV20-1	TRBJ2-7	TRBD2	.	TGCAGTGCTCCTCGGACTAGCGGGAGTTTCCCTTCTCTCTACGAGCAGTACTTC	CSAPRTSGSFPSLYEQYF
TRBV5-8	TRBJ1-1	.	many	TGTGCCAGAACCCCCGGCGGGACTGAAGCTTTCTTT	CARTPGGTEAFF
TRBV27	TRBJ2-1	.	many	TGTGCCAGCAAACCGGGAAGAGGATCCTTGGGAAATGAGCAGTTCTTC	CASKPGRGSLGNEQFF
TRBV7-9	TRBJ2-3	TRBD2	.	TGTGCCAGCAGCTCCGGACTAGCGGGAGGTGCGAGCACAGATACGCAGTATTTT	CASSSGLAGGASTDTQYF
TRBV3-1	TRBJ1-6	.	many	TGTGCCAGCAGCCTAGATGAGGGATATAATTCACCCCTCCACTTT	CASSLDEGYNSPLHF
TRBV7-9	TRBJ2-7	TRBD2	many	TGTGCCAGCAGCTATATAGCGGGAGGGCCTCGTGAGCAGTACTTC	CASSYIAGGPREQYF
TRBV2	TRBJ1-5	TRBD1	many	TGTGCCAGCAGGGATTTACAGGGGACGGGAGGAAGAAGCAATCAGCCCCAGCATTTT	CASRDLQGTGGRSNQPQHF
TRBV9	TRBJ1-4	.	many	TGTGCCAGCAGCGTAGAGGGTGGTAAAAATGAAAAACTGTTTTTT	CASSVEGGKNEKLFF
TRBV7-9	TRBJ2-5	.	many	TGTGCCAGCAGCTTAGCGCCACTAGTTTCGGAGACCCAGTACTTC	CASSLAPLVSETQYF
TRBV29-1	TRBJ1-2	.	few	TGCAGCGTGCGGCCGGCGCTGGAAGGCTACACCTTC	CSVRPALEGYTF
TRBV11-2	TRBJ1-1	TRBD1	many	TGTGCCAGCAGCTTAGATCGGGGACAGGGGGAAGCTTTCTTT	CASSLDRGQGEAFF
TRBV5-5	TRBJ1-4	TRBD1	many	TGTGCCAGCAGCCCGGCGGGGACAGATGAAAAACTGTTTTTT	CASSPAGTDEKLFF
TRBV7-2	TRBJ2-2	TRBD2	many	TGTGCCAGCAGCTTAGCGTCGCTAGCGGGGGGGCTCACCGGGGAGCTGTTTTTT	CASSLASLAGGLTGELFF
TRBV20-1	TRBJ2-7	TRBD1	many	TGCAGTGCAGATCCGGACAGGGCCACCTACGAGCAGTACTTC	CSADPDRATYEQYF
TRBV6-2/TRBV6-3	TRBJ2-7	.	few	TGTGCCAGCAGCCACACCTACGAGCAGTACTTC	CASSHTYEQYF
TRBV14	TRBJ1-1	.	many	TGTGCCAGCAGCATTAACGGAGGGACTGAAGCTTTCTTT	CASSINGGTEAFF
TRBV6-2/TRBV6-3	TRBJ1-2	.	many	TGTGCCAGCAGTTACTCGCCGGACATCCATAACTATGGCTACACCTTC	CASSYSPDIHNYGYTF
TRBV5-5	TRBJ1-2	.	few	TGTGCCAGCAGCTCCGTCCCGGGACATCCAGGAGGGTATGGCTACACCTTC	CASSSVPGHPGGYGYTF
TRBV20-1	TRBJ2-5	.	many	TGCAGTGCTATGGGACTTAAAGAGACCCAGTACTTC	CSAMGLKETQYF
TRBV6-2/TRBV6-3	TRBJ2-2	.	many	TGTGCCAGCAGCTCGAGGGACACCGGGGAGCTGTTTTTT	CASSSRDTGELFF
TRBV9	TRBJ1-1	.	.	TGTGCCAGCAGCAAAGCCGGGACTGGCCCAGGTTTCTTT	CASSKAGTGPGFF
TRBV10-3	TRBJ1-3	.	many	TGTGCCATCGGAAAACAGGGTAGCTCTGGAAACACCATATATTTT	CAIGKQGSSGNTIYF
TRBV29-1	TRBJ1-1	.	many	TGCAGCGATCGGCGTACCGGGAACACTGAAGCTTTCTTT	CSDRRTGNTEAFF
TRBV7-9	TRBJ1-6	.	few	TGTGCCAGCAGCTTAGCTGGGTTTTATAATTCACCCCTCCACTTT	CASSLAGFYNSPLHF
TRBV11-1	TRBJ2-3	TRBD2	many	TGTGCCAGCAGCGAAGAGCGGGGGGCCTACACAGATACGCAGTATTTT	CASSEERGAYTDTQYF
TRBV6-5	TRBJ1-2	.	many	TGTGCCAGCAGTTACTCGACCAGCTCCTATGGCTACACCTTC	CASSYSTSSYGYTF
TRBV10-3	TRBJ2-7	.	few	TGTGCCATACAGGCGGGCGGAGCCTACGAGCAGTACTTC	CAIQAGGAYEQYF
TRBV4-3	TRBJ1-5	.	few	TGCGCCAGCAGCCAAGATCCGACAGCGGATCAGCCCCAGCATTTT	CASSQDPTADQPQHF
TRBV24-1	TRBJ2-1	.	.	TGTGCCACCAGTCGCAGGGGCAGCGGGACCTACAATGAGCAGTTCTTC	CATSRRGSGTYNEQFF
TRBV6-2/TRBV6-3	TRBJ2-5	.	many	TGTGCCAGCAGTTGGGTGGTTGGAGAGACCCAGTACTTC	CASSWVVGETQYF
TRBV13	TRBJ2-1	.	many	TGTGCCACCAAACTAGACAATGAGCAGTTCTTC	CATKLDNEQFF
TRBV20-1	TRBJ2-1	TRBD2	many	TGCAGTGCCCCGCCGGGACTAGCGAACAATGAGCAGTTCTTC	CSAPPGLANNEQFF
TRBV20-1	TRBJ2-1	TRBD2	many	TGCAGTGCCGCAACCGGGACTAGCGGCAACAATGAGCAGTTCTTC	CSAATGTSGNNEQFF
TRBV5-1	TRBJ1-2	TRBD1	many	TGCGCCAGCAGCCATGGACAGGTTGGCTATGGCTACACCTTC	CASSHGQVGYGYTF